This T cell receptor beta chain was retrieved from a study of blood T cell repertoires in COVID-19. Study-level background: Sites across the United States, Italy and Spain contributed samples from acute and convalescent COVID-19. PBMCs, B-cell-depleted T cells, or T cells provided the cDNA or gDNA that made up the material.

The CDR3 extends over 15 amino acids. From germline, CDR1 is MNHEY and CDR2 SMNVEV (reference sequence). The V gene end was trimmed by 6 bases and the J gene end by 4 bases; junction bases not matched to a gene: 7. Authors' data handling: The authors estimated nucleated cell counts from reference gene primer amplification. The method was immunoSEQ multiplex PCR; TCRdb's version includes in-frame clones alone and lacks a portion of them. Clonal size and the V and J genes are those of that table, whereas D and trimming came from the DNA. The data show over 200,000 clones, approximately 91% seen once. The TCR originated in a man aged 40-55 years with acute or convalescent COVID-19. The chain uses TRBV27 and TRBJ2-7, with TRBD2 matching over 12 bases. Sequencing was done on a sample of peripheral blood. The CDR3, as DNA: TGTGCCAGCAGGATGGTGGGACTAGCGGGTTACGAGCAGTACTTC. Residues: CASRMVGLAGYEQYF.